These T cell receptor beta chains were read from a single sample in a study of identical twins. TCRdb reanalysed the 5' RACE reads using MiXCR and keeps one entry per CDR3 protein. The repertoire holds some 240,000 distinct CDR3 sequences, with about 8.3% as singletons. The sample also formed part of further work on yellow fever vaccine responses in identical twins.

Source material: CD8+ T cells sorted from blood. The receptors were sampled from a woman aged 18-29 years in good health. Both conserved end residues are part of each CDR3. The D gene is left open where the match is weak. Clone size appears in some rows only: once, few, many, or a class for an expanded clone.

v_call	d_call	j_call	clone_size	cdr3_nt	cdr3_aa
TRBV7-2	-	TRBJ1-6	-	TGTGCCAGCACCGTCGGCCAAGAAGACTCACCCCTCCACTTT	CASTVGQEDSPLHF
TRBV7-2	-	TRBJ2-7	-	TGTGCCACCGGACTGTATGACTCCTACGAGCAGTACTTC	CATGLYDSYEQYF
TRBV4-1	-	TRBJ2-3	-	TGCGCCAGCAGCCAAGCCCTATCGAATACGCAGTATTTT	CASSQALSNTQYF
TRBV28	-	TRBJ2-2	-	TGTGCCAGCAGCCCCCTTGGGTTGAACACCGGGGAGCTGTTTTTT	CASSPLGLNTGELFF
TRBV12-3/TRBV12-4	-	TRBJ1-5	many	TGTGCCAGCAGTTCAGGGGATCAGCCCCAGCATTTT	CASSSGDQPQHF
TRBV5-8	-	TRBJ2-7	few	TGTGCCAGCAGCTTGGGTTCGCGGGGCGCGAGCTCCTACGAGCAGTACTTC	CASSLGSRGASSYEQYF
TRBV7-3	-	TRBJ2-1	many	TGTGCCAGCAGCCCCCTCCGCTCTGGGAGGAATGAGCAGTTCTTC	CASSPLRSGRNEQFF
TRBV4-2	TRBD2	TRBJ2-2	-	TGTGCCAGCAGCCCCTCGGAGCGGGAGCACACCGGGGAGCTGTTTTTT	CASSPSEREHTGELFF
TRBV11-2	-	TRBJ2-1	-	TGTGCCAGCAGCTTCAGTGGGCGCATTGACGAGCAGTTCTTC	CASSFSGRIDEQFF
TRBV6-4	-	TRBJ1-1	many	TGTGCCAGCAGTGAGGGGGACCGAGCTGAAGCTTTCTTT	CASSEGDRAEAFF
TRBV29-1	TRBD2	TRBJ2-1	many	TGCAGCGTGGAACTAGCGGCCCGGACCTACAATGAGCAGTTCTTC	CSVELAARTYNEQFF
TRBV12-3/TRBV12-4	-	TRBJ2-5	-	TGTGCCAGCAGTTCCTATAGTCCGCTCCAAGAGACCCAGTACTTC	CASSSYSPLQETQYF
TRBV18	-	TRBJ2-5	few	TGTGCCAGCTCACCAAATGTTCTAGAAGGCTGGGATAAAGAGACCCAGTACTTC	CASSPNVLEGWDKETQYF
TRBV12-3/TRBV12-4	-	TRBJ2-2	few	TGTGCCAGCAGTTTTGGCATTGTGGGGGGGGAGCTGTTTTTT	CASSFGIVGGELFF
TRBV12-3/TRBV12-4	-	TRBJ2-3	-	TGTGCCAGCACCTCTCTAGGGGCCACTAGCACAGATACGCAGTATTTT	CASTSLGATSTDTQYF
TRBV5-6	TRBD2	TRBJ2-1	few	TGTGCCAGCGCGGGGCAATTCAGCGGGACTAGCGCCTACAATGAGCAGTTCTTC	CASAGQFSGTSAYNEQFF
TRBV29-1	-	TRBJ2-1	few	TGCAGCGTTGAGGGGGAAGGGAGGAATGAGCAGTTCTTC	CSVEGEGRNEQFF
TRBV12-3/TRBV12-4	TRBD1	TRBJ2-7	few	TGTGCCAGCAGGGGGGACAGCTACTACGAGCAGTACTTC	CASRGDSYYEQYF
TRBV10-1	-	TRBJ2-7	many	TGCGCCAGCAGTGAGGACAGTTTTGCCTACGAGCAGTACTTC	CASSEDSFAYEQYF
TRBV5-1	TRBD2	TRBJ2-7	few	TGCGCCAGCAGCTTTGGGACTAGCGGGGCCTACGAGCAGTACTTC	CASSFGTSGAYEQYF